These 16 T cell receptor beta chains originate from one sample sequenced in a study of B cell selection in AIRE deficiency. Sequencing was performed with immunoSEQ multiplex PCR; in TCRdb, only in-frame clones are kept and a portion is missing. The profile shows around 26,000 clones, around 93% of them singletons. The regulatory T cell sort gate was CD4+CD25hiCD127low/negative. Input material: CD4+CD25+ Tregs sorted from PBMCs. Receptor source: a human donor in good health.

CDR3 sequence reads: CASSSPWGYGYTF. The DNA of the CDR3 is TGTGCCAGCAGTTCCCCTTGGGGCTATGGCTACACCTTC. V usage is TRBV28 and J usage is TRBJ1-2, with D hard to call. CDR1 and CDR2 from the germline V gene are MDHEN and SYDVKM. V was clipped by 4 bases and J by 4 bases, with 10 bases between them. The CDR3 has 13 residues.

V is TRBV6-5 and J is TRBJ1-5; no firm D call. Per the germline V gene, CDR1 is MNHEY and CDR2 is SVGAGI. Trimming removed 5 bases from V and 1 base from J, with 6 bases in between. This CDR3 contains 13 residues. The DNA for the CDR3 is TGTGCCAGCAGTCGGGCGAGCAATCAGCCCCAGCATTTT. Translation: CASSRASNQPQHF.

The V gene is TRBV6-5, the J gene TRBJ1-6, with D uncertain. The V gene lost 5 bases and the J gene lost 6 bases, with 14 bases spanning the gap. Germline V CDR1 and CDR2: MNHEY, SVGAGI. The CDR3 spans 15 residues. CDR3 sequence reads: CASSTWRAPNSPLHF. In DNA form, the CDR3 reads TGTGCCAGCAGTACCTGGAGAGCACCTAATTCACCCCTCCACTTT.

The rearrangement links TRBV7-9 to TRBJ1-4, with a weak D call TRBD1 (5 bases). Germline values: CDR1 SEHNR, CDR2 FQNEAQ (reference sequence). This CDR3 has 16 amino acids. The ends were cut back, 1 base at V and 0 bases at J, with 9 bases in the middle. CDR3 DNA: TGTGCCAGCAGCTTAGACAGGTTAACAACTAATGAAAAACTGTTTTTT. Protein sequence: CASSLDRLTTNEKLFF.

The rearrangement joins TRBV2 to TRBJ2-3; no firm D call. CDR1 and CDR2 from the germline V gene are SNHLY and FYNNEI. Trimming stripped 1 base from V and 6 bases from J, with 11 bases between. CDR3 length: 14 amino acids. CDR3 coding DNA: TGTGCCAGCAGTGAAGAACGCCCTCCCGATACGCAGTATTTT. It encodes CASSEERPPDTQYF. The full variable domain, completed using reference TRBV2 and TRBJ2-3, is EPEVTQTPSHQVTQMGQEVILRCVPISNHLYFYWYRQILGQKVEFLVSFYNNEISEKSEIFDDQFSVERPDGSNFTLKIRSTKLEDSAMYFCASSEERPPDTQYFGPGTRLTVL.

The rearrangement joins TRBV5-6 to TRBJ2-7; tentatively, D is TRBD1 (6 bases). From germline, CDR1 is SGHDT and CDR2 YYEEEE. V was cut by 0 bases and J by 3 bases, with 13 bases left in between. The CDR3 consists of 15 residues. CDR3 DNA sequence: TGTGCCAGCAGCTTGGCCAGACAGGCCCTCTACGAGCAGTACTTC. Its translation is CASSLARQALYEQYF.

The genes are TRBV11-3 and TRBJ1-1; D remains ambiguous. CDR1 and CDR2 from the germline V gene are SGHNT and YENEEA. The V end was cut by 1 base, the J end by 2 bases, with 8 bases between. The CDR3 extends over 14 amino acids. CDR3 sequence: CASSLGVTNTEAFF. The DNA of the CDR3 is TGTGCCAGCAGCTTAGGGGTAACAAACACTGAAGCTTTCTTT. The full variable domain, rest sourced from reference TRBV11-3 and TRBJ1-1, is EAGVVQSPRYKIIEKKQPVAFWCNPISGHNTLYWYLQNLGQGPELLIRYENEEAVDDSQLPKDRFSAERLKGVDSTLKIQPAELGDSAVYLCASSLGVTNTEAFFGQGTRLTVV.

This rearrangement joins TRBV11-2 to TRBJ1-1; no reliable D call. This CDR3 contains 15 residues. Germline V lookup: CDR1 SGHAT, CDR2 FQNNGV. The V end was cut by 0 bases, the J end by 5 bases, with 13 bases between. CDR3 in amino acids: CASSLDRRLRTEAFF. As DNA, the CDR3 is TGTGCCAGCAGCTTAGATCGCCGCCTTCGTACTGAAGCTTTCTTT.

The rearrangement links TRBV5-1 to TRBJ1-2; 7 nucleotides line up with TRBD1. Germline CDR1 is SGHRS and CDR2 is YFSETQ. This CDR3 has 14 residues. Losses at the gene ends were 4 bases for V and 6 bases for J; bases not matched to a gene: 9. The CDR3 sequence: CASSPTTGVDGYTF. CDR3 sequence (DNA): TGCGCCAGCAGCCCGACCACAGGGGTCGATGGCTACACCTTC. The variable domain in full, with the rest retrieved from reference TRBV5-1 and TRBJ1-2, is KAGVTQTPRYLIKTRGQQVTLSCSPISGHRSVSWYQQTPGQGLQFLFEYFSETQRNKGNFPGRFSGRQFSNSRSEMNVSTLELGDSALYLCASSPTTGVDGYTFGSGTRLTVV.

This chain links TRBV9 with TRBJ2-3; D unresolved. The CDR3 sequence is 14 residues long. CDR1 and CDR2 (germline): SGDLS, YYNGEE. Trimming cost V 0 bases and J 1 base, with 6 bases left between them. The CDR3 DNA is TGTGCCAGCAGCGTAGAGGCAGGCACAGATACGCAGTATTTT. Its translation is CASSVEAGTDTQYF.

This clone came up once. This chain's CDR3 is CASSLVRTSGGNEQFF. In nucleotides, the CDR3 is TGCGCCAGCAGCTTGGTACGTACTAGCGGGGGCAATGAGCAGTTCTTC. V usage is TRBV5-1 and J usage is TRBJ2-1; 11 bases map to TRBD2. Germline CDR1 is SGHRS and CDR2 is YFSETQ. Trimming cost V 0 bases and J 6 bases; bases outside gene matches: 5. The CDR3 loop spans 16 amino acids.

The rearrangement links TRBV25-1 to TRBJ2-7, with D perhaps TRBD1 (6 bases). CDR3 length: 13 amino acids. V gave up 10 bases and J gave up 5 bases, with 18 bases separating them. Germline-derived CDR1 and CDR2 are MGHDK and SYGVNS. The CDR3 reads CATWTEFMHEQYF. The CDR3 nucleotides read TGTGCCACCTGGACAGAGTTCATGCACGAGCAGTACTTC.

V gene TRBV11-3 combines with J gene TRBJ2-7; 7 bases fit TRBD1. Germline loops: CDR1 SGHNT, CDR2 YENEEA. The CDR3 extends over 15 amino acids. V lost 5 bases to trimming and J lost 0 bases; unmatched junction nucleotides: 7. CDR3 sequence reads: CASSTGDSSSYEQYF. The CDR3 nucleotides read TGTGCCAGCAGCACAGGGGACAGTAGCTCCTACGAGCAGTACTTC.

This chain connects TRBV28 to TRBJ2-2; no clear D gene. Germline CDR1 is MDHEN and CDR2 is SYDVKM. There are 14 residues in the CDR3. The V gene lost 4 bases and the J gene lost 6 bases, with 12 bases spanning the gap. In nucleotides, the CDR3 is TGTGCCAGCAGTTCACGCACCCCAGCCGGGGAGCTGTTTTTT. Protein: CASSSRTPAGELFF.

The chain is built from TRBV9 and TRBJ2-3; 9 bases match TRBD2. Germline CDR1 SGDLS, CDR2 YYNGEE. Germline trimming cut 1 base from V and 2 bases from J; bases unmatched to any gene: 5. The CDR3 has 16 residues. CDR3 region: CASSVPSGVNTDTQYF. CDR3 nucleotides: TGTGCCAGCAGCGTACCTAGCGGGGTTAACACAGATACGCAGTATTTT.

The CDR3 loop reads CASSLRTGGQPQHF. The CDR3 nucleotides read TGTGCCAGTAGTCTTCGGACAGGGGGGCAGCCCCAGCATTTT. V and J are TRBV19 and TRBJ1-5; TRBD1 matches 10 bases. Germline V gene sequence: CDR1 LNHDA, CDR2 SQIVND (reference sequence). J gave up 7 bases and V 5 bases, and 5 bases lay outside the gene matches. The CDR3 totals 14 residues.